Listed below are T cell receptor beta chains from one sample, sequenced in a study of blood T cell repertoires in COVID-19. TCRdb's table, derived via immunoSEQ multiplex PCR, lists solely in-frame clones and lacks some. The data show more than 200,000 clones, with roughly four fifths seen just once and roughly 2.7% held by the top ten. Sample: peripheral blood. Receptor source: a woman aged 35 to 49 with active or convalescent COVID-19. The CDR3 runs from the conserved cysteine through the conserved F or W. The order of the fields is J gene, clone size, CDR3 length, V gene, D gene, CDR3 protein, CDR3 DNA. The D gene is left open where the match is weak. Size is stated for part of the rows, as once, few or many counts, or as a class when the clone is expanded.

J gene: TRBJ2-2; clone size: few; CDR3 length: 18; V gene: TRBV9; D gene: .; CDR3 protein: CASSVESPTSLNTGELFF; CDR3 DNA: TGTGCCAGCAGCGTAGAGTCCCCCACTAGTTTGAACACCGGGGAGCTGTTTTTT
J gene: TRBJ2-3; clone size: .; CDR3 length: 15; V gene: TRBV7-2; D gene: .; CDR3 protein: CASSLVAVFTDTQYF; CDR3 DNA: TGTGCCAGCAGCTTAGTGGCGGTCTTCACAGATACGCAGTATTTT
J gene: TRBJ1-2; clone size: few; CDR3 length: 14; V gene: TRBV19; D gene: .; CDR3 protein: CASSMLGTQYGYTF; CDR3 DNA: TGTGCCAGTAGTATGTTGGGGACACAATATGGCTACACCTTC
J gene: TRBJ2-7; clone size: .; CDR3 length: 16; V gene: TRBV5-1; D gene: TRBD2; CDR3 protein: CASSLAFLADSYEQYF; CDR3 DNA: TGCGCCAGCAGCTTGGCCTTTCTAGCGGATTCCTACGAGCAGTACTTC
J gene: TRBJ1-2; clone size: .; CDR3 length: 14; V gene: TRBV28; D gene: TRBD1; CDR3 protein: CASSPGTVEYGYTF; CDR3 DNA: TGTGCCAGCAGCCCAGGGACAGTAGAATATGGCTACACCTTC
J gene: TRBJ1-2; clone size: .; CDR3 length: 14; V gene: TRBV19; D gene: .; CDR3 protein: CASSSWTAILGYTF; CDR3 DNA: TGTGCCAGTAGTTCCTGGACTGCCATCTTAGGCTACACCTTC
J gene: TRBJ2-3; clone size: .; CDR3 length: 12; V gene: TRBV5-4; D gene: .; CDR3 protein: CASSPGVDTQYF; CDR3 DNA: TGTGCCAGCAGCCCGGGAGTGGATACGCAGTATTTT
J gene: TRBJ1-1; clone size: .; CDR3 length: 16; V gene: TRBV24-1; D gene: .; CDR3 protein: CATSDVQGGGTAEAFF; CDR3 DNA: TGTGCCACCAGTGATGTCCAGGGCGGGGGCACGGCTGAAGCTTTCTTT
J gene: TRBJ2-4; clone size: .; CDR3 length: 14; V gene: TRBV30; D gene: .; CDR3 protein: CAWTLKGGANIQYF; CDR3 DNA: TGTGCCTGGACCCTAAAGGGGGGGGCAAACATTCAGTACTTC
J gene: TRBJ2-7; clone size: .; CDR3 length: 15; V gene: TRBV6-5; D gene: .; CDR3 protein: CASSYAGGGPYEQYF; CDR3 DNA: TGTGCCAGCAGTTACGCCGGCGGGGGCCCCTACGAGCAGTACTTC
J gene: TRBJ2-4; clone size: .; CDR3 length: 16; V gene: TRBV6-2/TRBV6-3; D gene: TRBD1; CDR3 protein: CASSRGQGRLKNIQYF; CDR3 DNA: TGTGCCAGCAGTAGGGGACAGGGCCGGCTCAAAAACATTCAGTACTTC
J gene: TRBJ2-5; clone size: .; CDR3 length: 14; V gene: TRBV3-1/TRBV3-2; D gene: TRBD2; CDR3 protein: CASSQGLAGETQYF; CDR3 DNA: TGTGCCAGCAGCCAAGGACTAGCGGGGGAGACCCAGTACTTC
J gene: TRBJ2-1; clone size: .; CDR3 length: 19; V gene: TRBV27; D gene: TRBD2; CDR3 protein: CASSPSLSRGLAGGNEQFF; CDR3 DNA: TGTGCCAGCAGTCCATCCCTATCCCGCGGACTAGCGGGAGGGAATGAGCAGTTCTTC
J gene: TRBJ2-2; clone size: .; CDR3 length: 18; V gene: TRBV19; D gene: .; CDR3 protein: CASSMAPGQIPNTGELFF; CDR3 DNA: TGTGCCAGTAGTATGGCCCCCGGACAGATACCGAACACCGGGGAGCTGTTTTTT
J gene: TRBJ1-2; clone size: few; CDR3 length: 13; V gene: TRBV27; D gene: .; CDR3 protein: CASSGEPVYGYTF; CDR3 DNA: TGTGCCAGCAGTGGGGAGCCAGTTTATGGCTACACCTTC
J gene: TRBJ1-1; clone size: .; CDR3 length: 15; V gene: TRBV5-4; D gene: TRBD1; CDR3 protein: CASSQGAIGNTEAFF; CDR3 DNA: TGTGCCAGCAGCCAGGGGGCCATCGGGAACACTGAAGCTTTCTTT
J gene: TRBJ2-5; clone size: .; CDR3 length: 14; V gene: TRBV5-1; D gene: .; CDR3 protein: CASSLAAAQETQYF; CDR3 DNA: TGCGCCAGCAGCTTGGCCGCGGCTCAAGAGACCCAGTACTTC
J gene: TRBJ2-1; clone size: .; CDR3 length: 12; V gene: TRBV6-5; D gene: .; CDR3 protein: CASSPQIGEQFF; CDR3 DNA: TGTGCCAGCAGTCCGCAGATCGGGGAGCAGTTCTTC
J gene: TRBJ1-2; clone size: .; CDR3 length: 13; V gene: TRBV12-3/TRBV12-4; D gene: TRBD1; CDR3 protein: CATGTGAQGGYTF; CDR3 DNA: TGTGCCACGGGGACAGGGGCGCAAGGTGGCTACACCTTC
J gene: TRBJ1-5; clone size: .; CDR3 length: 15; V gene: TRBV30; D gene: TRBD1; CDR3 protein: CAWSVGQGKDQPQHF; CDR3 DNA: TGTGCCTGGAGCGTGGGACAGGGGAAGGATCAGCCCCAGCATTTT
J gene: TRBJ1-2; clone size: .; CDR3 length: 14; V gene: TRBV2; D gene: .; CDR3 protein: CASNLPGGFYGYTF; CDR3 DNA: TGTGCCAGCAACTTACCGGGGGGCTTCTATGGCTACACCTTC
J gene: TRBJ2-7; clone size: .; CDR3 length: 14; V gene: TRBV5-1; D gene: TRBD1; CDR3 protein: CASSLSQGGYEQYF; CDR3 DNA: TGCGCCAGCAGCTTGTCACAGGGGGGCTACGAGCAGTACTTC
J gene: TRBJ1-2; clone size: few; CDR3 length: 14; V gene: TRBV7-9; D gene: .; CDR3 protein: CASSLSIANYGYTF; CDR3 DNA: TGTGCCAGCAGCTTATCTATAGCTAACTATGGCTACACCTTC
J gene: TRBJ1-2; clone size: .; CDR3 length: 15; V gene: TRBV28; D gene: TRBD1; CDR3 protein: CASSRPGTGSDGYTF; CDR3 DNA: TGTGCCAGCAGCCGTCCCGGGACAGGGTCGGACGGCTACACCTTC
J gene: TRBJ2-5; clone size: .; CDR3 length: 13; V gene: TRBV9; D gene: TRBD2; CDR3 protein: CASSREGRKTQYF; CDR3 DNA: TGTGCCAGCAGCCGGGAGGGCCGGAAGACCCAGTACTTC
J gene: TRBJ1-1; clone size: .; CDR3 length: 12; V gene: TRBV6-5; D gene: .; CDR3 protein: CASSYTTTEAFF; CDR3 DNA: TGTGCCAGCAGTTACACAACCACTGAAGCTTTCTTT
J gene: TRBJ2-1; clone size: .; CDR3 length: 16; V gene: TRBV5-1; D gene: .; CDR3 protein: CASRGPQGQLYNEQFF; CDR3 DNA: TGCGCCAGCAGGGGACCCCAGGGGCAGTTATACAATGAGCAGTTCTTC
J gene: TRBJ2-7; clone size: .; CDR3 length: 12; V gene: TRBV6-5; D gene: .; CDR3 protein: CASSSGTYEQYF; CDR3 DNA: TGTGCCAGCAGTTCAGGTACCTACGAGCAGTACTTC
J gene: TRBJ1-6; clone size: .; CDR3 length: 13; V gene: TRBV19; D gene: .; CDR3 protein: CASSLRGDSPLHF; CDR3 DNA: TGTGCCAGTAGTCTCCGGGGGGATTCACCCCTCCACTTT
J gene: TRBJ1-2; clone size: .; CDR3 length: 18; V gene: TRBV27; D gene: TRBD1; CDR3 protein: CASSLNRDRVSGANGYTF; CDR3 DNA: TGTGCCAGCAGTTTAAACCGGGACAGGGTTTCTGGGGCAAATGGCTACACCTTC
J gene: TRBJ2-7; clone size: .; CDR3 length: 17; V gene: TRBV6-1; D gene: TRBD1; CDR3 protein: CASSAPQTGVLAYEQYF; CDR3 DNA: TGTGCCAGCAGTGCCCCCCAGACAGGGGTCCTAGCCTACGAGCAGTACTTC
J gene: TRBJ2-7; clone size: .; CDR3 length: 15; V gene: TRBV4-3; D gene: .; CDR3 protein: CASSQEPSPNYEQYF; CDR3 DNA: TGCGCCAGCAGCCAAGAGCCGAGCCCAAACTACGAGCAGTACTTC
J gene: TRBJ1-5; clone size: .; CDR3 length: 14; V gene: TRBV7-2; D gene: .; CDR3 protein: CASSLRLTYQPQHF; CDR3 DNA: TGTGCCAGCAGCTTACGACTCACCTATCAGCCCCAGCATTTT
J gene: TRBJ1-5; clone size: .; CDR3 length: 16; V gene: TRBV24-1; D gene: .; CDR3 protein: CATSDSDSASNQPQHF; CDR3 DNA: TGTGCCACCAGTGATTCAGACAGCGCGAGCAATCAGCCCCAGCATTTT
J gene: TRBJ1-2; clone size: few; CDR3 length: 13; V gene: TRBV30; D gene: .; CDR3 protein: CAWSVEANYGYTF; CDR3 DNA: TGTGCCTGGAGTGTAGAGGCTAACTATGGCTACACCTTC
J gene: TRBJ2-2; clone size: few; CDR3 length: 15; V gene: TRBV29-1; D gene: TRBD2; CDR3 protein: CSVGRLAGNTGELFF; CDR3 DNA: TGCAGCGTTGGACGGCTAGCGGGGAACACCGGGGAGCTGTTTTTT
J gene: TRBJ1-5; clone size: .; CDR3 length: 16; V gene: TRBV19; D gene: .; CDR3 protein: CASSIAGGQGRQPQHF; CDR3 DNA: TGTGCCAGTAGTATAGCCGGTGGGCAGGGGAGACAGCCCCAGCATTTT
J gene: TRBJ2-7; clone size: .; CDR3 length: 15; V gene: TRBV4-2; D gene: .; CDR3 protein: CASSQEIRTVYEQYF; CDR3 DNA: TGTGCCAGCAGCCAAGAGATAAGGACTGTATACGAGCAGTACTTC
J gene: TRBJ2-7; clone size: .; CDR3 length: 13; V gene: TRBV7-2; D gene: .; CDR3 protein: CASSQPTSTEQYF; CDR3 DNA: TGTGCCAGCAGTCAGCCCACTAGTACCGAGCAGTACTTC
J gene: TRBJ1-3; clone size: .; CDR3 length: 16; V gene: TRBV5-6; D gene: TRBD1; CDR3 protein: CASSWGRTGPGNTIYF; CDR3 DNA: TGTGCCAGCAGCTGGGGCCGGACAGGGCCTGGAAACACCATATATTTT
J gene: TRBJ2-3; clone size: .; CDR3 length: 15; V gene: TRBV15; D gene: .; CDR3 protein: CATSRDSTVWDTQYF; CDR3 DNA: TGTGCCACCAGCAGAGATTCCACTGTTTGGGATACGCAGTATTTT
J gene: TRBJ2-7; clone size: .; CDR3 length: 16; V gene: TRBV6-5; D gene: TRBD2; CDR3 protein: CASSYPQREARYEQYF; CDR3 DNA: TGTGCCAGCAGTTATCCCCAGCGGGAGGCCAGGTACGAGCAGTACTTC
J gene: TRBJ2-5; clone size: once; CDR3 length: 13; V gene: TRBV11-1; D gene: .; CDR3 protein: CARPRRTEETQYF; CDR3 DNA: TGTGCCAGGCCCCGCCGGACAGAAGAGACCCAGTACTTC
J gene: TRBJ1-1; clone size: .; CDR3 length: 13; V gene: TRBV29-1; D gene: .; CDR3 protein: CSVEGGRDDVAFF; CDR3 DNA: TGCAGCGTTGAGGGGGGTCGGGACGATGTGGCTTTCTTT
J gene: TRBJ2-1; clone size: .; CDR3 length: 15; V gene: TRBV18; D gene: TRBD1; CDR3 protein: CASSGWTGVMDEQFF; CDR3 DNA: TGTGCCAGCTCGGGCTGGACAGGGGTTATGGATGAGCAGTTCTTC
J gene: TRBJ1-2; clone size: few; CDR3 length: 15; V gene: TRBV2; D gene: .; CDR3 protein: CASSEEVGPRFGYTF; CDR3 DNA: TGTGCCAGCAGTGAAGAGGTTGGGCCCAGGTTTGGCTACACCTTC